The clone carrying this T cell receptor beta chain was counted many times. This sample includes further DNA sequences coding for the same CDR3. In the authors' workflow: Estimation of nucleated cell counts was performed using reference gene primer amplification. The repertoire was sequenced with immunoSEQ multiplex PCR; TCRdb's copy has only in-frame clones and lacks some. V, J and clone size reflect that table, while D and trimming were determined from the DNA. The sample records over 100,000 clones, more than 85% being singletons. While infection was still active, Seattle patients were enrolled and then followed longitudinally. Germline V gives CDR1 SEHNR, CDR2 FQNEAQ (reference sequence). Germline trimming cut 5 bases from V and 2 bases from J; bases unmatched to any gene: 2. This CDR3 region has 14 residues. This record belongs to a study of blood T cell repertoires in COVID-19.

The V and J genes are TRBV7-9 and TRBJ1-5; 8 positions match TRBD1. Sequenced material: peripheral blood. The TCR originated in a man in his sixties with COVID-19, enrolled during active disease. The CDR3 loop reads CASSPTGGNQPQHF. CDR3 nucleotide sequence: TGTGCCAGCAGCCCGACAGGGGGCAATCAGCCCCAGCATTTT.